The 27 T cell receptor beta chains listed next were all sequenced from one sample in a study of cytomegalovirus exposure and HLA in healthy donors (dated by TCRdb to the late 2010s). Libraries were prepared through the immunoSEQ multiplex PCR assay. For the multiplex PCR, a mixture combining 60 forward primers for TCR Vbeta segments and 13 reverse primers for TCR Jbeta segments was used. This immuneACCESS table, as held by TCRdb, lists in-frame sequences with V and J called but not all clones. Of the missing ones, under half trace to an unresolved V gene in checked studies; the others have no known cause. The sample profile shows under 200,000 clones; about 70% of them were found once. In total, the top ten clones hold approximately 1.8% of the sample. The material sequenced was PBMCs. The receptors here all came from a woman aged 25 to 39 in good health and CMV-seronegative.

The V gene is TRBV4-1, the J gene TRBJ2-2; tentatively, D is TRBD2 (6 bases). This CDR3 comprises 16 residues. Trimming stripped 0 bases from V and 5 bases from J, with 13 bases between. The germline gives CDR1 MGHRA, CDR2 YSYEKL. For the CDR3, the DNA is TGCGCCAGCAGCCAAGAACGAGGGAGGCTTACCGGGGAGCTGTTTTTT. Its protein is CASSQERGRLTGELFF.

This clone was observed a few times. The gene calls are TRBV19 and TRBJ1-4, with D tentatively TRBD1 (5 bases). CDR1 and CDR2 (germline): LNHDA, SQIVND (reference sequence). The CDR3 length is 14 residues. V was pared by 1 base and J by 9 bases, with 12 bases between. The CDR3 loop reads CASSIVGVSQKLFF. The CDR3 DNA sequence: TGTGCCAGTAGTATAGTAGGGGTATCCCAAAAACTGTTTTTT.

The CDR3 DNA follows: TGCGCCAGCAGCTTTCTAGCGGGGGGCACGAACACCGGGGAGCTGTTTTTT. Its protein is CASSFLAGGTNTGELFF. V is TRBV5-1 and J is TRBJ2-2; 11 bases are shared with TRBD2. The CDR3 is 17 residues long. Germline trimming cut 2 bases from V and 0 bases from J; bases unmatched to any gene: 3. Germline CDR1 SGHRS, CDR2 YFSETQ.

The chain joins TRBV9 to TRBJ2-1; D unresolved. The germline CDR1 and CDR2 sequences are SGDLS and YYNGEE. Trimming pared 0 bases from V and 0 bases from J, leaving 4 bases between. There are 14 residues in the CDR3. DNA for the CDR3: TGTGCCAGCAGCGTAGTGAGCTCCTACAATGAGCAGTTCTTC. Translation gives CASSVVSSYNEQFF.

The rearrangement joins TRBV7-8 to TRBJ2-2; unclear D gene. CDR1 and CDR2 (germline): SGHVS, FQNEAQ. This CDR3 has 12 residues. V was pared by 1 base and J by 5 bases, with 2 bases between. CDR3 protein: CASSLVTGELFF. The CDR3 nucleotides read TGTGCCAGCAGCTTAGTAACCGGGGAGCTGTTTTTT.

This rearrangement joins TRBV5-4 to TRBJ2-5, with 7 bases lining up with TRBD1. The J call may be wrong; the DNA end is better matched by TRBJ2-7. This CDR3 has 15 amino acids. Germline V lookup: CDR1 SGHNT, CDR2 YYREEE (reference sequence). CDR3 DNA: TGTGCCAGCAGCTTAATACAGGGGCCTTCCTACGAGCAGTACTTC. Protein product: CASSLIQGPSYEQYF.

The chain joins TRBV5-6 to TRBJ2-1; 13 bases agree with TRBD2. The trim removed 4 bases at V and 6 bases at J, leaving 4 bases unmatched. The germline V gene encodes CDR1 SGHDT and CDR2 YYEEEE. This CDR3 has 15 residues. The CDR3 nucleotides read TGTGCCAGCAGCACTAGCGGGGGGGCACGCAATGAGCAGTTCTTC. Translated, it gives CASSTSGGARNEQFF.

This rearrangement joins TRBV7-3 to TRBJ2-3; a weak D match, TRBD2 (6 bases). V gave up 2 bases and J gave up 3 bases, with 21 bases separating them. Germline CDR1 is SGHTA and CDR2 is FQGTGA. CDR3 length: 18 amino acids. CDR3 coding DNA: TGTGCCAGCAGCTTATCTCCTCTGGGGGGAAGGAGGACAGATACGCAGTATTTT. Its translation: CASSLSPLGGRRTDTQYF.

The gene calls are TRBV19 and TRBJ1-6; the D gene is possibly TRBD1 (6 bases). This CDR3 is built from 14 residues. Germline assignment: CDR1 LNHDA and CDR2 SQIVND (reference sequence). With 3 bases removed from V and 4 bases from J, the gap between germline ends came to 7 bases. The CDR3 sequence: CASSITGYNSPLHF. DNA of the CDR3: TGTGCCAGTAGTATCACAGGGTATAATTCACCCCTCCACTTT. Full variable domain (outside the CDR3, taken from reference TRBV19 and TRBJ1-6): DGGITQSPKYLFRKEGQNVTLSCEQNLNHDAMYWYRQDPGQGLRLIYYSQIVNDFQKGDIAEGYSVSREKKESFPLTVTSAQKNPTAFYLCASSITGYNSPLHFGNGTRLTVT.

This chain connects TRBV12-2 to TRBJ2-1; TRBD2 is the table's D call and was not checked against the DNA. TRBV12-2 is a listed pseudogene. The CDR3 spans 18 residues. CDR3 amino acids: CASRFAIAGGRGIYEQFF. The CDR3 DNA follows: TGTGCAAGTCGCTTCGCAATAGCGGGAGGGCGGGGGATCTATGAGCAGTTCTTC.

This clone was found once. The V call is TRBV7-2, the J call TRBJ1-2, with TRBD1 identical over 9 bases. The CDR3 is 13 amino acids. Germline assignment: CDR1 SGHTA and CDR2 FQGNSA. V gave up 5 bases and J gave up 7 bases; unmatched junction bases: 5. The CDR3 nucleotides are TGTGCCAGCAGCCCAGGACAGGGGACTGGCTACACCTTC. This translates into CASSPGQGTGYTF.

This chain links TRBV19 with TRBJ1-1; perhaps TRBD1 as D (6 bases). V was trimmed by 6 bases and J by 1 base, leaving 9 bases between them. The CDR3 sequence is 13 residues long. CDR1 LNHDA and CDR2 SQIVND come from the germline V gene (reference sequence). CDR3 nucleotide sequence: TGTGCCAGTAGCATGACAGGGAACACTGAAGCTTTCTTT. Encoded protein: CASSMTGNTEAFF.

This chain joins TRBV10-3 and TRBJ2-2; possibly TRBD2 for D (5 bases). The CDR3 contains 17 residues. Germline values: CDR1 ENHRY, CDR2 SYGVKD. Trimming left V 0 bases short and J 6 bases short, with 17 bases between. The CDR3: CAISESMGAWVAGELFF. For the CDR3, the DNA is TGTGCCATCAGTGAGTCGATGGGAGCTTGGGTCGCCGGGGAGCTGTTTTTT.

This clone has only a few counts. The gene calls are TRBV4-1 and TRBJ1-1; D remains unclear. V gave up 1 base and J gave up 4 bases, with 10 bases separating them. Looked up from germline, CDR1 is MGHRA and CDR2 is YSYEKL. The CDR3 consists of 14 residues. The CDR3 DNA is TGCGCCAGCAGCCAAGTCACGGGAGCCACTGAAGCTTTCTTT. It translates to CASSQVTGATEAFF.

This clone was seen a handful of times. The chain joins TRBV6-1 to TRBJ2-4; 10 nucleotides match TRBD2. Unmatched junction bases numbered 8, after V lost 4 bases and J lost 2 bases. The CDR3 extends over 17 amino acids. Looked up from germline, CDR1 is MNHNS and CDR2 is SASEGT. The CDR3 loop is CASSGSIAGGSKNIQYF. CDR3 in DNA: TGTGCCAGCAGTGGAAGTATAGCGGGGGGTTCCAAAAACATTCAGTACTTC.

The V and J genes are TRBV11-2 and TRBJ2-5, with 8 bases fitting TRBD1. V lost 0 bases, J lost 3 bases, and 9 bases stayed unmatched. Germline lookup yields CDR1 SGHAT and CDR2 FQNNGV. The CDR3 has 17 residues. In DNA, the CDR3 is TGTGCCAGCAGCTTAGAGGCGACAGGGGCAATAGAAGAGACCCAGTACTTC. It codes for CASSLEATGAIEETQYF.

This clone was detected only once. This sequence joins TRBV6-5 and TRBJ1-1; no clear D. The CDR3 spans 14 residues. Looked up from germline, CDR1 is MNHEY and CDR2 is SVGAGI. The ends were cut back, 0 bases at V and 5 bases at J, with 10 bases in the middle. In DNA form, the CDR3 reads TGTGCCAGCAGTTACTCAATAAGGAGAACTGAAGCTTTCTTT. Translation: CASSYSIRRTEAFF.

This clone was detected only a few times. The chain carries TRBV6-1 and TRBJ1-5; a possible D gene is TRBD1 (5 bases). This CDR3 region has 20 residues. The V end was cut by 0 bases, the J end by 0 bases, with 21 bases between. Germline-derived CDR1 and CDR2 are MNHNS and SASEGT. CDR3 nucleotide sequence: TGTGCCAGCAGTGAAGCTAAGCTGGGCAGGGTACGGTATAGCAATCAGCCCCAGCATTTT. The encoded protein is CASSEAKLGRVRYSNQPQHF.

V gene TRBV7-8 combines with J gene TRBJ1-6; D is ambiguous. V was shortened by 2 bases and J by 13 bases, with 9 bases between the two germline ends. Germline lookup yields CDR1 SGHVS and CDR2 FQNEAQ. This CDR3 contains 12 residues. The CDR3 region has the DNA TGTGCCAGCAGCTTAATCCCGGGGCCCCTCCACTTT. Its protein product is CASSLIPGPLHF.

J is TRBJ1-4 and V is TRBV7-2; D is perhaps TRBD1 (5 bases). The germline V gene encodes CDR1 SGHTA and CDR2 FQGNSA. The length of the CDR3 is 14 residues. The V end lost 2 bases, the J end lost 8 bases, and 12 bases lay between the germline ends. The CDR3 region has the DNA TGTGCCAGCAGCTTACGGCAGGGCGAGGAAAAACTGTTTTTT. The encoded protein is CASSLRQGEEKLFF.

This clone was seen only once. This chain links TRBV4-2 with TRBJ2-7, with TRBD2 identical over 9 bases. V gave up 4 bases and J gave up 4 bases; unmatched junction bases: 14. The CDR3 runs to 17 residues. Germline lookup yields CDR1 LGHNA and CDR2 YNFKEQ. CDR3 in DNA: TGTGCCAGCAGCCTCCCCCTCCGGACTAGCGAGATATACGAGCAGTACTTC. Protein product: CASSLPLRTSEIYEQYF.

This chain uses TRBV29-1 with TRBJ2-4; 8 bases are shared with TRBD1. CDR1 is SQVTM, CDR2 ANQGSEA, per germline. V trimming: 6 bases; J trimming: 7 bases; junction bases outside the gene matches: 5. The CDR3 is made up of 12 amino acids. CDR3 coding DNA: TGCAGCGTCGCGTGGACAGGGAACATTCAGTACTTC. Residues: CSVAWTGNIQYF.

The CDR3 nucleotides read TGTGCCATCAGCGGGGTGGCGGGAGGCCTCTCCTACGAGCAGTACTTC. Residues: CAISGVAGGLSYEQYF. This sequence joins TRBV10-3 and TRBJ2-7, with 8 bases lining up with TRBD2. The CDR3 totals 16 residues. Germline values: CDR1 ENHRY, CDR2 SYGVKD. J gave up 0 bases and V 6 bases, and 10 bases lay outside the gene matches.

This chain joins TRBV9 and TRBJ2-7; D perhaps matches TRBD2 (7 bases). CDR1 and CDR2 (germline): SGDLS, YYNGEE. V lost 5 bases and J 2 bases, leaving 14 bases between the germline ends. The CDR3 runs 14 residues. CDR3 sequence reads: CASSVRGGAYEQYF. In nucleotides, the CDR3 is TGTGCCAGCAGTGTGAGAGGGGGGGCCTACGAGCAGTACTTC.

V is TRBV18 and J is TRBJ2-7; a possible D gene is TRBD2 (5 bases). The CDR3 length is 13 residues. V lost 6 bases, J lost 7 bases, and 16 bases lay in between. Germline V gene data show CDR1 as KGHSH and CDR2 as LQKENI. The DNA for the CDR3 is TGTGCCAGCTCTCAAACATCGACGGGGGAGCAGTACTTC. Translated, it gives CASSQTSTGEQYF.

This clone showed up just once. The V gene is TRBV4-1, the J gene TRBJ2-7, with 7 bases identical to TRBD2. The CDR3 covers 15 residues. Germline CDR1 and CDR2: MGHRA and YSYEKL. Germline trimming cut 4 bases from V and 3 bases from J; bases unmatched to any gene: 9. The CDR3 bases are TGCGCCAGCAGCCCCCTTCCTAGCGGTTACTACGAGCAGTACTTC. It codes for CASSPLPSGYYEQYF.

This CDR3 reads CASSQVSGTGGFGNQPQHF. The CDR3 coding sequence is TGCGCCAGCAGCCAAGTCTCCGGGACAGGGGGATTCGGCAATCAGCCCCAGCATTTT. V usage is TRBV4-1 and J usage is TRBJ1-5; 11 bases line up with TRBD1. CDR3 length equals 19 residues. CDR1 and CDR2 (germline): MGHRA, YSYEKL. Trimming at V came to 1 base and at J to 2 bases, leaving 10 bases not matched to a gene.